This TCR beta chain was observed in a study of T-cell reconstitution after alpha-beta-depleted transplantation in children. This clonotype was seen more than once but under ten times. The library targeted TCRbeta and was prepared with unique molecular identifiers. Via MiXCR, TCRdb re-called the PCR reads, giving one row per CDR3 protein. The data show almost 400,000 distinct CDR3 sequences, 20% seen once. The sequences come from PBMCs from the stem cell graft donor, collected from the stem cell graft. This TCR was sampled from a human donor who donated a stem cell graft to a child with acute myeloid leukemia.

The CDR3 DNA reads as TGTGCCAGCAGTCCCCAGGGGCTCGGGGGGGGGAACACCGGGGAGCTGTTTTTT. This codes for CASSPQGLGGGNTGELFF. The chain links TRBV6-2 or TRBV6-3 to TRBJ2-2; TRBD2 matches at 8 bases. In germline, CDR1 is MNHEY, CDR2 SVGEGT. Losses at the gene ends were 5 bases for V and 1 base for J; bases not matched to a gene: 12. The CDR3 runs to 18 residues.